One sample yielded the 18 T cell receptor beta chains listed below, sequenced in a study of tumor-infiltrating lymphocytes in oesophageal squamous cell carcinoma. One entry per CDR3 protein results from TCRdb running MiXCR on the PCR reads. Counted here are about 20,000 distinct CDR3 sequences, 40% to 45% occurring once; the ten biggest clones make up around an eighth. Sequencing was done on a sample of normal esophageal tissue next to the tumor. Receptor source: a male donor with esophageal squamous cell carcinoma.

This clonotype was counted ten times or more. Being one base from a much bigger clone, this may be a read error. Written as DNA, the CDR3 is TGTGCCAGCAGCGATTGGAGAGCGGGTAATGAGCAGTACTTC. It yields the protein CASSDWRAGNEQYF. This chain uses TRBV7-9 with TRBJ2-1, with D tentatively TRBD2 (6 bases). Gene TRBJ2-7 matches the end of the DNA better, so the J call may be wrong. Germline V gives CDR1 SEHNR, CDR2 FQNEAQ (reference sequence). This CDR3 has 14 residues.

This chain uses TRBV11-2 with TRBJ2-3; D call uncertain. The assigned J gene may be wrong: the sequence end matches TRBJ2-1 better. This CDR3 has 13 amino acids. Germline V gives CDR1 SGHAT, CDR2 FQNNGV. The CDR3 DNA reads TGTGCCAGCAGCACCCGAACCGACAATGAGCAGTTCTTC. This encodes CASSTRTDNEQFF.

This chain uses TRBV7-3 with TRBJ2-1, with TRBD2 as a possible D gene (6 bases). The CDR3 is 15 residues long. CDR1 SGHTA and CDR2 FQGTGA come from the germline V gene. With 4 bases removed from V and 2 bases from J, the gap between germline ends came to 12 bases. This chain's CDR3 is CASSSGRGTYNEQFF. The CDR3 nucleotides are TGTGCCAGCAGCTCAGGGCGGGGAACCTACAATGAGCAGTTCTTC.

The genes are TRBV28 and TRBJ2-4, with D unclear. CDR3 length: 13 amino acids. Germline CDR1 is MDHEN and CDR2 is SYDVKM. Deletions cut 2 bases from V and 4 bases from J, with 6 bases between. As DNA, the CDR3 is TGTGCCAGCAGTTTACGCCAGAAAAACATTCAGTACTTC. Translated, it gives CASSLRQKNIQYF.

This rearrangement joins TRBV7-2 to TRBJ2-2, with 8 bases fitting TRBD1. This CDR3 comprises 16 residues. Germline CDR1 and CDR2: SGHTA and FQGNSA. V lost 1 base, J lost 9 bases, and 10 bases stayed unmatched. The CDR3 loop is CASSLGGQGSGRELFF. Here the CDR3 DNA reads TGTGCCAGCAGCTTAGGAGGACAGGGTTCGGGCAGGGAGCTGTTTTTT.

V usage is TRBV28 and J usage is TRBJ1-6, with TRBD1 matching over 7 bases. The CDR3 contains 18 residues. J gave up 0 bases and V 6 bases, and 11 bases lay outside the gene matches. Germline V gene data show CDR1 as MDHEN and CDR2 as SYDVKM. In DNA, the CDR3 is TGTGCCAGCAGCCCGGACAGGATGGAGAGCTCCTATAATTCACCCCTCCACTTT. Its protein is CASSPDRMESSYNSPLHF.

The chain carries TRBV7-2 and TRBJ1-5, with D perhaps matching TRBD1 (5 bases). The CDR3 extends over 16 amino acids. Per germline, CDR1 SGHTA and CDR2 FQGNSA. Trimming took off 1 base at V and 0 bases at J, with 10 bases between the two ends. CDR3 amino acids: CASSLGLRDSNQPQHF. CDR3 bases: TGTGCCAGCAGCTTAGGGCTCAGGGATAGCAATCAGCCCCAGCATTTT.

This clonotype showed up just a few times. The CDR3 nucleotides are TGTGCCAGCAGCTTAGTTCGGGGGAATGAGCAGTTCTTC. It yields the protein CASSLVRGNEQFF. The V gene is TRBV7-8, the J gene TRBJ2-1, with D perhaps matching TRBD2 (6 bases). Deletions cut 1 base from V and 7 bases from J, with 8 bases between. Germline values: CDR1 SGHVS, CDR2 FQNEAQ. The CDR3 is made up of 13 amino acids.

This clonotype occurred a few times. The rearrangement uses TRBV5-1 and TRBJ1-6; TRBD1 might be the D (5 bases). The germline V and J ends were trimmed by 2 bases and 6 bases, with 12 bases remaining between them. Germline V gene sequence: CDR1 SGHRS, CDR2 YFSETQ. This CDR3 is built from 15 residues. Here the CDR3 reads CASSLTGTSNSPLHF. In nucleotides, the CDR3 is TGCGCCAGCAGCTTAACCGGGACGAGTAATTCACCCCTCCACTTT.

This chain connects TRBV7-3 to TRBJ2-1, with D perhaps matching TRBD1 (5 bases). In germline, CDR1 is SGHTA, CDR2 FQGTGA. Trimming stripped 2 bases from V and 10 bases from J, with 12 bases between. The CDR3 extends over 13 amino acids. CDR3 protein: CASSLLLGQEQFF. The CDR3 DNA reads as TGTGCCAGCAGCTTATTGTTGGGGCAGGAGCAGTTCTTC.

In DNA, the CDR3 is TGTGCCAGCAGCCCGGACTATAACTACGAGCAGTACTTC. As protein: CASSPDYNYEQYF. The chain carries TRBV5-3 and TRBJ2-5; D is perhaps TRBD2 (6 bases). The J call may be mistaken, given a closer DNA end match to TRBJ2-7. TRBV5-3 is sorted into the ORF group, with uncertain function. The CDR3 is made up of 13 amino acids.

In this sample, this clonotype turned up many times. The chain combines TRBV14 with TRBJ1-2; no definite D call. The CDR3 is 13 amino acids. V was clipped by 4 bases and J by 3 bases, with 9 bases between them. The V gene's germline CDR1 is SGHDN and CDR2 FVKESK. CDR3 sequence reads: CASSPRDYYGYTF. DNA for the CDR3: TGTGCCAGCAGCCCTAGGGATTACTATGGCTACACCTTC.

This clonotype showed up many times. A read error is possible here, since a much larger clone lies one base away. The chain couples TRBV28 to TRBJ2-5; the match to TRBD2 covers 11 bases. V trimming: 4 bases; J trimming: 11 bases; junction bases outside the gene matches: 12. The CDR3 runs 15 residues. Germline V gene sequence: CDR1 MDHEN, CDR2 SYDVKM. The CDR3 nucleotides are TGTGCCAGCAGTTCACTAGCGGGAGCGGGCAATGAGCAGTACTTC. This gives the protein CASSSLAGAGNEQYF. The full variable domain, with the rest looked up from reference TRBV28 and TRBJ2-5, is DVKVTQSSRYLVKRTGEKVFLECVQDMDHENMFWYRQDPGLGLRLIYFSYDVKMKEKGDIPEGYSVSREKKERFSLILESASTNQTSMYLCASSSLAGAGNEQYFGPGTRLLVL.

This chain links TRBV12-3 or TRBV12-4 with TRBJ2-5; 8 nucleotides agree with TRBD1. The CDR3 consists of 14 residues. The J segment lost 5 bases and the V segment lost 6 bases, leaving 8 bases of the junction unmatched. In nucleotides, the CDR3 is TGTGCCAGCAGCCAACAGGGGGGTCGGGAGACCCAGTACTTC. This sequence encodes CASSQQGGRETQYF.

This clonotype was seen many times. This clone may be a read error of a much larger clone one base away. In nucleotides, the CDR3 is TGTGCCAGCAGTTACGGACTAGCGGGAGGGCCTGGGAATGAGCAGTACTTC. Its protein product is CASSYGLAGGPGNEQYF. The rearrangement uses TRBV6-5 and TRBJ2-5, with TRBD2 matching 15 bases. The CDR3 runs to 17 residues. Trimming removed 2 bases from V and 11 bases from J; junction bases left unmatched: 12. From germline, CDR1 is MNHEY and CDR2 SVGAGI.

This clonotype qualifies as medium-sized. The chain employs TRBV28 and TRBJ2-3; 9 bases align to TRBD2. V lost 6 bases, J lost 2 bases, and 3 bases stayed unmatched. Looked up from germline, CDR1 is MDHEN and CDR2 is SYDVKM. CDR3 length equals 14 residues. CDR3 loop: CASRLAGHTDTQYF. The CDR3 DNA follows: TGTGCCAGCAGGCTAGCGGGACACACAGATACGCAGTATTTT.

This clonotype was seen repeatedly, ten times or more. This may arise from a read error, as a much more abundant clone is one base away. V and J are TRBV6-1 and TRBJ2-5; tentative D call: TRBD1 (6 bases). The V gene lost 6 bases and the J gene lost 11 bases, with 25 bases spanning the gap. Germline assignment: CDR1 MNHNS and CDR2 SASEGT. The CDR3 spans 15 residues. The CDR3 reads CASSARGTTYNEQYF. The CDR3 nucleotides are TGTGCCAGCAGCGCGAGGGGGACAACATACAATGAGCAGTACTTC.

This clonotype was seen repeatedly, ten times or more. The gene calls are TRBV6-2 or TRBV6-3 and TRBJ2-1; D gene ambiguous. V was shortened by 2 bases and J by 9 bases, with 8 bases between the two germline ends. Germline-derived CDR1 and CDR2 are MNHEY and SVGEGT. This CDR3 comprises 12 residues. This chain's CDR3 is CASSYNEPEQFF. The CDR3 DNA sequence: TGTGCCAGCAGTTACAACGAGCCTGAGCAGTTCTTC.